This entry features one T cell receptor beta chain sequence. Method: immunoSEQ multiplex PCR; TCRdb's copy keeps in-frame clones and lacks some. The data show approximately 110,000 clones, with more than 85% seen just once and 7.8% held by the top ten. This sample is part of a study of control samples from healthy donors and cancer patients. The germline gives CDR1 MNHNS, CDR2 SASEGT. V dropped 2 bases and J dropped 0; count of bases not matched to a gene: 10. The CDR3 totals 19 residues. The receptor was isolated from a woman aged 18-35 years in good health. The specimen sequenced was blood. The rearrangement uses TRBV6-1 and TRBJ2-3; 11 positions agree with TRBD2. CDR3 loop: CASSESTSGGLPSTDTQYF. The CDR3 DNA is TGTGCCAGCAGTGAATCCACTAGCGGGGGACTCCCTAGCACAGATACGCAGTATTTT.